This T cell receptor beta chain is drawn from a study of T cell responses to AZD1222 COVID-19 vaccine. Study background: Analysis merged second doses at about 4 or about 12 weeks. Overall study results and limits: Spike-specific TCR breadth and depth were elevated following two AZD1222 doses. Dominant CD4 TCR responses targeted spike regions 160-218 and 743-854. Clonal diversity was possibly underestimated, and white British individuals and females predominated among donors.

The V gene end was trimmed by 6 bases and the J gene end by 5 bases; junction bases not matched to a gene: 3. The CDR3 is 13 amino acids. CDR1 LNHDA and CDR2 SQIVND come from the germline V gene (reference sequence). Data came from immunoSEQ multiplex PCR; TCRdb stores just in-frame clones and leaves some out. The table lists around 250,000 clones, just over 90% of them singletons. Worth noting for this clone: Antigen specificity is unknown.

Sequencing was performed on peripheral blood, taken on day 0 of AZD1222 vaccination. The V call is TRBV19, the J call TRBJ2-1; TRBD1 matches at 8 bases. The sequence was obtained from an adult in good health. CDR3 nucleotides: TGTGCCAGTAGCAAGACAGGGGACAATGAGCAGTTCTTC. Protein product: CASSKTGDNEQFF.